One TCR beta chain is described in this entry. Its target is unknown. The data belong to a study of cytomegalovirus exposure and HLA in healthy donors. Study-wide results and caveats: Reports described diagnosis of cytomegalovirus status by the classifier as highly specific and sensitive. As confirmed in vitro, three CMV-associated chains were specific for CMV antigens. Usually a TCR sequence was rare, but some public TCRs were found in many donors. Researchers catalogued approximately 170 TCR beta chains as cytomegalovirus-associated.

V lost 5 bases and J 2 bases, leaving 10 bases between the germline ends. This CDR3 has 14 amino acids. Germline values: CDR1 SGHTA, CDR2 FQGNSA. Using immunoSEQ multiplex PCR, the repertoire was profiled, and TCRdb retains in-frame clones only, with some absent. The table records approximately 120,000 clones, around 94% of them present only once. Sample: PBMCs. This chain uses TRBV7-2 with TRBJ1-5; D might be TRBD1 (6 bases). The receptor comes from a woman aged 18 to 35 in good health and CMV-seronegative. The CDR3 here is CASSLRQGNQPQHF. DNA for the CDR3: TGTGCCAGCAGCCTCAGACAGGGCAATCAGCCCCAGCATTTT.